A single sample is the source of the 8 T cell receptor beta chains below, sequenced in a study of blood T cell repertoires in COVID-19 (dated by TCRdb to 2020 to 2022). Libraries were prepared through the immunoSEQ multiplex PCR assay. The clones in this table, taken by TCRdb from immuneACCESS, are in-frame only. Not every clone is retained; where verified, under half of the shortfall comes from an unresolved V gene, and the cause of the rest is unknown. The sample data list approximately 66,000 clones, and just under 90% of these were observed just once. About 9% of the sample lies in the top ten. Material: peripheral blood. The receptors come from a human donor with active COVID-19. The donor label of this sample is uncertain.

The chain joins TRBV7-6 to TRBJ2-5, with D perhaps TRBD2 (5 bases). The CDR3 has 15 amino acids. Looked up from germline, CDR1 is SGHVS and CDR2 is FNYEAQ. The ends were cut back, 3 bases at V and 0 bases at J, with 11 bases in the middle. For the CDR3, the DNA is TGTGCCAGCAGCTTGAGGGCGGAGAACCAAGAGACCCAGTACTTC. Its protein is CASSLRAENQETQYF.

This chain joins TRBV28 and TRBJ2-2; TRBD2 matches at 10 bases. CDR3 length: 17 residues. The V gene end was trimmed by 3 bases and the J gene end by 5 bases; junction bases not matched to a gene: 9. Looked up from germline, CDR1 is MDHEN and CDR2 is SYDVKM. The CDR3 sequence: CASSFSLAGERTGELFF. The CDR3 region has the DNA TGTGCCAGCAGTTTCAGTCTAGCGGGAGAAAGGACCGGGGAGCTGTTTTTT.

Here the CDR3 DNA reads TGTGCCAGCAGTCTAGCGGGTCTTTCGCGCACAGATACGCAGTATTTT. It yields the protein CASSLAGLSRTDTQYF. This chain uses TRBV28 with TRBJ2-3; TRBD2 agrees at 8 bases. The junction had 8 bases not matched to a gene; V was cut back by 5 bases and J by 1 base. There are 16 residues in the CDR3. Germline V gene lookup returns CDR1 MDHEN and CDR2 SYDVKM.

This chain connects TRBV4-2 to TRBJ2-1, with TRBD2 identical over 10 bases. The CDR3 has 16 amino acids. The J segment lost 10 bases and the V segment lost 2 bases, leaving 11 bases of the junction unmatched. Germline V gives CDR1 LGHNA, CDR2 YNFKEQ. The CDR3 loop reads CASSQSETSGTSEQFF. The CDR3 DNA is TGTGCCAGCAGCCAATCGGAAACTAGCGGGACCTCCGAGCAGTTCTTC.

This clone has just one count. The CDR3 spells CASSGFPGTNSPLHF. CDR3 nucleotide sequence: TGTGCCAGCAGTGGTTTTCCAGGAACTAATTCACCCCTCCACTTT. V and J are TRBV2 and TRBJ1-6; D is undetermined. This CDR3 contains 15 residues. Germline loops: CDR1 SNHLY, CDR2 FYNNEI. V lost 4 bases and J 6 bases, leaving 13 bases between the germline ends.

The chain joins TRBV5-5 to TRBJ1-4; 7 bases line up with TRBD1. Germline-derived CDR1 and CDR2 are SGHKS and YYEKEE (reference sequence). The CDR3 contains 15 residues. V dropped 4 bases and J dropped 4; count of bases not matched to a gene: 7. CDR3 region: CASSRDSLNNEKLFF. The CDR3 DNA reads as TGTGCCAGCAGCCGGGACAGCCTGAATAATGAAAAACTGTTTTTT. Together with reference TRBV5-5 and TRBJ1-4, the CDR3 gives the full variable domain: DAGVTQSPTHLIKTRGQQVTLRCSPISGHKSVSWYQQVLGQGPQFIFQYYEKEERGRGNFPDRFSARQFPNYSSELNVNALLLGDSALYLCASSRDSLNNEKLFFGSGTQLSVL.

CDR3 in DNA: TGTGCCAGCAGCGGCAGGGGGCCTAGGGAAAATCAGCCCCAGCATTTT. Amino acids: CASSGRGPRENQPQHF. V and J are TRBV5-4 and TRBJ1-5; 8 bases fit TRBD1. Germline values: CDR1 SGHNT, CDR2 YYREEE (reference sequence). The CDR3 is made up of 16 amino acids. V dropped 4 bases and J dropped 4; count of bases not matched to a gene: 10.

The rearrangement links TRBV27 to TRBJ1-4, with a tentative D call TRBD1 (5 bases). Trimming shortened V by 5 bases and J by 6 bases, and 10 bases separated the two germline ends. Germline CDR1 reads MNHEY; CDR2 reads SMNVEV (reference sequence). This CDR3 region has 13 residues. In DNA form, the CDR3 reads TGTGCCAGCAGTCCAGGGCCGTATGAAAAACTGTTTTTT. It codes for CASSPGPYEKLFF.